This TCR beta chain was captured by sequencing in a study of OX40 agonist ivuxolimab in advanced cancers. Study-level background: Patients undergoing dose escalation presented with hepatocellular carcinoma, melanoma, renal cell or head and neck cancer. Study-wide results and caveats: Within 6 weeks, CD4+ and CD8+ blood T cells expanded clonally at 0.1 to 3.0 mg/kg. Not determined was the antigen specificity of the expanded peripheral T cells.

Comment on this clone: Its specificity is not known.

Blood sampling was done at baseline, cycle 4 day 1, and cycle 7 day 1. Profiling relied on immunoSEQ multiplex PCR, and the TCRdb table lists in-frame clones only, not all of them. The repertoire includes fewer than 90,000 clones, 88% of them detected once, and 0.25% to 0.3% sits in the top ten. Sequencing was performed on CD4+ or CD8+ T cells sorted from blood, taken in a trial of the OX40 agonist ivuxolimab. The TCR was taken from an adult with an advanced solid tumor such as melanoma, head and neck, liver or kidney cancer.

DNA of the CDR3: TGTGCCAGCAGTCAGGACAGGGTTGGCGGCTACACCTTC. This sequence encodes CASSQDRVGGYTF. The chain uses TRBV6-5 and TRBJ1-2, with 8 bases matching TRBD1. Per germline, CDR1 MNHEY and CDR2 SVGAGI. This CDR3 region has 13 residues. V dropped 5 bases and J dropped 8; count of bases not matched to a gene: 7.